This T cell receptor beta chain was recovered during a study of T cells in Graves' hyperthyroidism and ophthalmopathy. This clonotype was observed at least ten times. TCR beta CDR3 region amplification was performed from RNA transcripts. The TCR CDR3 was amplified in a first-round RT-PCR using the HTBI primer set. Each CDR3 protein is one row after TCRdb ran MiXCR on the multiplex PCR reads. The table shows under 350,000 distinct CDR3 sequences, with about 18% occurring only once. The PBMCs were taken from approximately 9 ml of fresh peripheral blood. Germline V gives CDR1 MDHEN, CDR2 SYDVKM. After removal of 6 bases from V and 8 bases from J, the junction contained 8 bases not matched to a gene. This CDR3 comprises 14 residues.

The chain recombines TRBV28 with TRBJ2-1, with 9 bases that match TRBD2. What was sequenced was blood. This receptor was identified in a woman in her sixties with Graves' ophthalmopathy. The CDR3 is CASRPGLADHEQFF. The CDR3 DNA follows: TGTGCCAGCAGACCGGGACTAGCAGACCATGAGCAGTTCTTC.